These 2 T cell receptor beta chains share one sample of origin, sequenced in a study of blood T cell repertoires in COVID-19. Method: immunoSEQ multiplex PCR; TCRdb's copy keeps in-frame clones and lacks some. The sample carries 140,000 to 150,000 clones, over 70% recorded once. Input material: peripheral blood. These receptors were obtained from a middle-aged man who had recovered from COVID-19.

The V and J genes are TRBV6-5 and TRBJ2-1; tentative D call: TRBD2 (7 bases). CDR1 MNHEY and CDR2 SVGAGI come from the germline V gene. The V end lost 7 bases, the J end lost 5 bases, and 15 bases lay between the germline ends. CDR3 size: 14 residues. This CDR3 reads CASTRGGADNEQFF. The CDR3 DNA reads as TGTGCCAGCACTCGTGGGGGGGCCGACAATGAGCAGTTCTTC.

Only a few counts were recorded for this clone. CDR3 residues: CASSGTGWKNEQYF. Written as DNA, the CDR3 is TGTGCCAGCAGTGGGACAGGGTGGAAGAACGAGCAGTACTTC. V usage is TRBV25-1 and J usage is TRBJ2-7; 8 positions agree with TRBD1. V gave up 4 bases and J gave up 5 bases; unmatched junction bases: 7. Germline V CDR1 and CDR2: MGHDK, SYGVNS. The length of the CDR3 is 14 residues.